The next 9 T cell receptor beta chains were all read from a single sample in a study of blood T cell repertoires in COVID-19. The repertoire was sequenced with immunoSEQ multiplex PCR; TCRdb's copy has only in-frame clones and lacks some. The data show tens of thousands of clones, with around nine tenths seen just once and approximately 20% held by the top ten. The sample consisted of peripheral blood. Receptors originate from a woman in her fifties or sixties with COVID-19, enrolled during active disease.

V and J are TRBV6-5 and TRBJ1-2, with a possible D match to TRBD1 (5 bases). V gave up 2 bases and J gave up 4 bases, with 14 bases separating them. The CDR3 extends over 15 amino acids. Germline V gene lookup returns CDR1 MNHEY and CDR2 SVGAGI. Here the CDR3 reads CASSYDFSGAYGYTF. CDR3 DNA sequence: TGTGCCAGCAGTTACGACTTCAGTGGGGCCTATGGCTACACCTTC.

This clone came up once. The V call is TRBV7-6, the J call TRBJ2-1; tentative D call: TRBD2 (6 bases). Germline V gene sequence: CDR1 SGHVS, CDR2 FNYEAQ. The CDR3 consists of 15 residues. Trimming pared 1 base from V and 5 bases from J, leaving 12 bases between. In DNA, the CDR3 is TGTGCCAGCAGCTTAGGCCTAGCGATCCACAATGAGCAGTTCTTC. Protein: CASSLGLAIHNEQFF.

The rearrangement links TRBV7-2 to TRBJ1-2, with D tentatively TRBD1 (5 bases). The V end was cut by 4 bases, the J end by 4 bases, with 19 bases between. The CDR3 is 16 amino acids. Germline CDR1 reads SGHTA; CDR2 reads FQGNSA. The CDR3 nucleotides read TGTGCCAGCAGCTCCGCATACGCCAGGGATATCTATGGCTACACCTTC. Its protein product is CASSSAYARDIYGYTF.

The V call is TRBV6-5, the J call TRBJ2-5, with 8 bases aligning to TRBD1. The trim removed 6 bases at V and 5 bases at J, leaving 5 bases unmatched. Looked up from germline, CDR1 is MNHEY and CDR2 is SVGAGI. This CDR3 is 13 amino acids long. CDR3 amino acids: CASSKRQGETQYF. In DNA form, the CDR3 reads TGTGCCAGCAGCAAAAGACAGGGGGAGACCCAGTACTTC.

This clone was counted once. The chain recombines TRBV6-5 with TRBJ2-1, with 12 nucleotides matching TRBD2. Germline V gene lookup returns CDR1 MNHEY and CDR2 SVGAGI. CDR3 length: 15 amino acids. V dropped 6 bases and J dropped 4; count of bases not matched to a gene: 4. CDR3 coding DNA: TGTGCCAGCAGGTCTAGCGGGGGGGCGTACAATGAGCAGTTCTTC. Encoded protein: CASRSSGGAYNEQFF.

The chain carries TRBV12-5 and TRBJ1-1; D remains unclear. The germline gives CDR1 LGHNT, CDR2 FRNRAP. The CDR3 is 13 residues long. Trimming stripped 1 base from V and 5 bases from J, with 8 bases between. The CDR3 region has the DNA TGTGCTAGTGGTTTGGGTGAGCGGACTGAAGCTTTCTTT. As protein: CASGLGERTEAFF.

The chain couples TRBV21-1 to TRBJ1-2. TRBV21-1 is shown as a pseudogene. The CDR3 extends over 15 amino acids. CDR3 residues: CASSKGGGALYGYTF. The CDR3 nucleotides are TGTGCCAGCAGCAAAGGAGGGGGGGCTCTCTATGGCTACACCTTC.

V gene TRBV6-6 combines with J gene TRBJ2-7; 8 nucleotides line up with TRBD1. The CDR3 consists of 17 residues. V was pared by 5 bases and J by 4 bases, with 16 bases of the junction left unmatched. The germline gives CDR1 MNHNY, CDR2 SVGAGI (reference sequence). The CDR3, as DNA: TGTGCCAGCAGTCCTAACCCCGGAGACAGGGGAAGTTACGAGCAGTACTTC. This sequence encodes CASSPNPGDRGSYEQYF.

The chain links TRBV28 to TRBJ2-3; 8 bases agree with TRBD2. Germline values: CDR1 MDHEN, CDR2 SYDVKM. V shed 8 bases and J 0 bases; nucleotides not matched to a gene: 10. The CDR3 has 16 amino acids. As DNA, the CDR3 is TGTGCCAGCTTCGCGGGGGGTACACCTAGCACAGATACGCAGTATTTT. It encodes CASFAGGTPSTDTQYF.